The 25 T cell receptor beta chains presented below share a single source sample, sequenced in a study of cytomegalovirus exposure and HLA in healthy donors (dated 2017 in TCRdb). Library preparation was by the immunoSEQ multiplex PCR assay. TCRdb's version of the immuneACCESS table is confined to in-frame rearrangements and falls short of the full clone set. An unresolved V gene accounts for under half of the shortfall where checked; the remainder is of unknown origin. Present in this sample are 230,000 or so clones, roughly 88% of which were seen just once. The ten largest clones capture roughly 3% of the sample. The sample consisted of PBMCs. The receptors were gathered from a young woman in good health and CMV-seronegative.

The gene calls are TRBV27 and TRBJ2-5; weak D call: TRBD1 (6 bases). Germline-derived CDR1 and CDR2 are MNHEY and SMNVEV (reference sequence). The CDR3 length is 14 residues. Trimming removed 5 bases from V and 3 bases from J, with 13 bases in between. CDR3 sequence (DNA): TGTGCCAGCAGTGCCCTAACAGGGAAAGAGACCCAGTACTTC. It codes for CASSALTGKETQYF.

The chain joins TRBV28 to TRBJ1-5, with D maybe TRBD1 (6 bases). Germline loops: CDR1 MDHEN, CDR2 SYDVKM. The CDR3 has 14 residues. Trimming shortened V by 2 bases and J by 5 bases, and 10 bases separated the two germline ends. The DNA for the CDR3 is TGTGCCAGCAGTTTAACAGGGACCCATCAGCCCCAGCATTTT. Protein: CASSLTGTHQPQHF.

V gene TRBV27 combines with J gene TRBJ2-3, with D possibly matching TRBD2 (6 bases). CDR3 length equals 14 residues. The V end was cut by 4 bases, the J end by 9 bases, with 17 bases between. Germline V CDR1 and CDR2: MNHEY, SMNVEV (reference sequence). In DNA, the CDR3 is TGTGCCAGCAGTTACCGTGGGGGGTATTCCACGCAGTATTTT. It translates to CASSYRGGYSTQYF.

This clone was counted between two and nine times. The V and J genes are TRBV9 and TRBJ1-1, with D perhaps matching TRBD1 (6 bases). Germline lookup yields CDR1 SGDLS and CDR2 YYNGEE. The CDR3 loop spans 14 amino acids. Trimming took 4 bases from V and 4 from J, leaving 14 bases between them. In nucleotides, the CDR3 is TGTGCCAGCAGCCGGGACATGGACTCCACTGAAGCTTTCTTT. It codes for CASSRDMDSTEAFF. Full variable domain (remainder filled in from reference TRBV9 and TRBJ1-1): DSGVTQTPKHLITATGQRVTLRCSPRSGDLSVYWYQQSLDQGLQFLIQYYNGEERAKGNILERFSAQQFPDLHSELNLSSLELGDSALYFCASSRDMDSTEAFFGQGTRLTVV.

In its sample, this clone was seen once. The V gene is TRBV2, the J gene TRBJ2-7, with 10 nucleotides matching TRBD1. In germline, CDR1 is SNHLY, CDR2 FYNNEI. CDR3 length: 14 amino acids. Trimming at V came to 6 bases and at J to 4 bases, leaving 6 bases not matched to a gene. Here the CDR3 reads CASSTGTGVYEQYF. The CDR3 DNA follows: TGTGCCAGCAGCACCGGGACAGGGGTGTACGAGCAGTACTTC. Full variable domain (outside the CDR3, taken from reference TRBV2 and TRBJ2-7): EPEVTQTPSHQVTQMGQEVILRCVPISNHLYFYWYRQILGQKVEFLVSFYNNEISEKSEIFDDQFSVERPDGSNFTLKIRSTKLEDSAMYFCASSTGTGVYEQYFGPGTRLTVT.

The chain is built from TRBV27 and TRBJ2-1; 7 positions match TRBD2. The CDR3 runs 12 residues. Per the germline V gene, CDR1 is MNHEY and CDR2 is SMNVEV (reference sequence). Trimming took 5 bases from V and 15 from J; bases not matched to a gene: 10. The chain's CDR3 is CASSGGAGFRFF. CDR3 DNA: TGTGCCAGCAGTGGGGGAGCGGGATTTAGGTTCTTC.

CDR3 coding DNA: TGTGCCAGCAGTCCCTCCAGGGTACCCTACGAGCAGTACTTC. Its protein product is CASSPSRVPYEQYF. The rearrangement links TRBV28 to TRBJ2-7, with D possibly being TRBD1 (5 bases). The CDR3 spans 14 residues. Germline CDR1 reads MDHEN; CDR2 reads SYDVKM. V gave up 5 bases and J gave up 2 bases, with 13 bases separating them.

The chain carries TRBV15 and TRBJ2-1; 8 bases align to TRBD2. With 0 bases clipped from V and 8 bases from J, the junction kept 15 bases outside the gene matches. Germline V lookup: CDR1 LNHNV, CDR2 YYDKDF (reference sequence). This CDR3 region has 18 residues. In nucleotides, the CDR3 is TGTGCCACCAGCAGAGACTTGGCCAAGCGGGAGAGACGGGATGAGCAGTTCTTC. It codes for CATSRDLAKRERRDEQFF.

This chain joins TRBV4-3 and TRBJ1-4; D might be TRBD1 (5 bases). Germline CDR1 and CDR2: LGHNA and YSLEER. The CDR3 sequence is 16 residues long. The V end was cut by 0 bases, the J end by 3 bases, with 11 bases between. CDR3 coding DNA: TGCGCCAGCAGCCAAGACCGGGGGGTGGCTAATGAAAAACTGTTTTTT. Protein: CASSQDRGVANEKLFF.

The chain joins TRBV19 to TRBJ2-1; TRBD2 aligns across 10 bases. This CDR3 comprises 15 residues. The junction had 5 bases not matched to a gene; V was cut back by 3 bases and J by 6 bases. From germline, CDR1 is LNHDA and CDR2 SQIVND (reference sequence). Here the CDR3 reads CASSILLAGTNEQFF. CDR3 in DNA: TGTGCCAGTAGTATTTTACTAGCGGGAACCAATGAGCAGTTCTTC. Full variable domain (missing parts from reference TRBV19 and TRBJ2-1): DGGITQSPKYLFRKEGQNVTLSCEQNLNHDAMYWYRQDPGQGLRLIYYSQIVNDFQKGDIAEGYSVSREKKESFPLTVTSAQKNPTAFYLCASSILLAGTNEQFFGPGTRLTVL.

V usage is TRBV27 and J usage is TRBJ2-3; 12 nucleotides match TRBD2. The CDR3 has 16 residues. V lost 4 bases, J lost 6 bases, and 8 bases stayed unmatched. Per germline, CDR1 MNHEY and CDR2 SMNVEV (reference sequence). CDR3 sequence (DNA): TGTGCCAGCAGTTCGGGACTAGCGGGCACCGGGGATACGCAGTATTTT. As protein: CASSSGLAGTGDTQYF.

The genes are TRBV19 and TRBJ1-5; 10 nucleotides match TRBD1. This CDR3 contains 16 residues. The junction had 11 bases not matched to a gene; V was cut back by 5 bases and J by 7 bases. Germline V gene data show CDR1 as LNHDA and CDR2 as SQIVND (reference sequence). This CDR3 is CASSDRRTGGGQPQHF. As DNA, the CDR3 is TGTGCCAGTAGTGACCGCAGGACAGGGGGAGGGCAGCCCCAGCATTTT.

V gene TRBV27 combines with J gene TRBJ2-3, with 7 nucleotides matching TRBD1. CDR1 and CDR2 (germline): MNHEY, SMNVEV (reference sequence). The length of the CDR3 is 14 residues. With V trimmed by 2 bases and J by 3 bases, 2 bases remained unmatched. CDR3 DNA: TGTGCCAGCAGTTTAGAGGGGGCGACAGATACGCAGTATTTT. Its protein is CASSLEGATDTQYF.

CDR3 protein: CASSFGQGRSGELFF. The CDR3 DNA reads as TGTGCCAGCAGCTTCGGACAGGGGCGGTCCGGGGAGCTGTTTTTT. V is TRBV5-4 and J is TRBJ2-2; 9 bases line up with TRBD1. V shed 2 bases and J 6 bases; nucleotides not matched to a gene: 5. This CDR3 has 15 residues. Germline V gene lookup returns CDR1 SGHNT and CDR2 YYREEE (reference sequence).

This clone appeared a single time. The V and J genes are TRBV9 and TRBJ2-7; TRBD2 agrees at 11 bases. The germline CDR1 and CDR2 sequences are SGDLS and YYNGEE. The CDR3 extends over 15 amino acids. V lost 3 bases and J lost 5; bases outside the gene matches: 7. CDR3 region: CASSAGTSGGDEQYF. As DNA, the CDR3 is TGTGCCAGCAGCGCCGGGACTAGCGGTGGGGACGAGCAGTACTTC.

The chain employs TRBV4-2 and TRBJ2-3; 8 bases align to TRBD1. CDR1 and CDR2 (germline): LGHNA, YNFKEQ. V was pared by 2 bases and J by 3 bases, with 7 bases of the junction left unmatched. The CDR3 is 16 amino acids. CDR3 residues: CASSQLGQGMTDTQYF. CDR3 nucleotides: TGTGCCAGCAGCCAACTCGGACAGGGTATGACAGATACGCAGTATTTT.

The chain links TRBV28 to TRBJ1-5; 7 nucleotides line up with TRBD1. J lost 4 bases, V lost 8 bases, and 14 bases had no gene match. Germline CDR1 MDHEN, CDR2 SYDVKM. The CDR3 is 16 amino acids. The CDR3 DNA sequence: TGTGCCAGCCGGCGACAGGGAGGTCGGGGAAATCAGCCCCAGCATTTT. Amino acid sequence: CASRRQGGRGNQPQHF.

This chain connects TRBV27 to TRBJ1-4, with D perhaps TRBD1 (6 bases). The CDR3 runs 14 residues. Trimming removed 3 bases from V and 4 bases from J, with 9 bases in between. Germline CDR1 is MNHEY and CDR2 is SMNVEV (reference sequence). The CDR3 protein is CASSFTGHNEKLFF. The DNA for the CDR3 is TGTGCCAGCAGTTTCACAGGGCATAATGAAAAACTGTTTTTT.

The rearrangement uses TRBV5-1 and TRBJ2-1, with 9 positions matching TRBD2. The CDR3 is 16 residues long. Germline V lookup: CDR1 SGHRS, CDR2 YFSETQ. Germline trimming cut 0 bases from V and 6 bases from J; bases unmatched to any gene: 7. The CDR3 nucleotides are TGCGCCAGCAGCTTGGTGGGAGCGGGAGGCGGCAATGAGCAGTTCTTC. Translation gives CASSLVGAGGGNEQFF.

This chain links TRBV28 with TRBJ2-7; 11 nucleotides line up with TRBD2. V lost 5 bases and J lost 7; bases outside the gene matches: 13. CDR3 size: 16 residues. The germline gives CDR1 MDHEN, CDR2 SYDVKM. Here the CDR3 reads CASSRTGTSGGREQYF. In DNA, the CDR3 is TGTGCCAGCAGTCGCACCGGGACTAGCGGTGGGAGGGAGCAGTACTTC.

This chain uses TRBV20-1 with TRBJ1-2, with D unresolved. CDR1 DFQATT and CDR2 SNEGSKA come from the germline V gene (reference sequence). The V and J ends lost 7 bases and 8 bases respectively, with 5 bases between them. CDR3 size: 8 residues. The CDR3 DNA reads TGCAGTGGGCACGGCTACACCTTC. Its translation: CSGHGYTF.

A word on this clone: At one of its ends the junction is not consistent with the germline gene, which may arise from a read error. CDR3 sequence (DNA): TGCGCCAGCAGGGAGTGGCGGGAGGGATCCTCCTACAATGAGCAGTTCTTC. Residues: CASREWREGSSYNEQFF. The chain employs TRBV10-2 and TRBJ2-1; 9 bases agree with TRBD2. The V gene's germline CDR1 is WSHSY and CDR2 SAAADI. CDR3 length equals 17 residues.

In its sample, this clone was seen a few times. This sequence joins TRBV2 and TRBJ1-2; 8 bases are shared with TRBD1. Germline CDR1 is SNHLY and CDR2 is FYNNEI. Trimming removed 8 bases from V and 6 bases from J; junction bases left unmatched: 5. This CDR3 is 12 amino acids long. The DNA of the CDR3 is TGTGCCAGCGAGACAGGGGTTGATGGCTACACCTTC. Translation: CASETGVDGYTF.

The chain joins TRBV6-1 to TRBJ1-4; D may be TRBD1 (6 bases). V lost 6 bases to trimming and J lost 10 bases, with 12 bases between them. The CDR3 covers 12 residues. Germline CDR1 is MNHNS and CDR2 is SASEGT. The CDR3 is CASSKQGGKLFF. In DNA form, the CDR3 reads TGTGCCAGCAGCAAACAGGGTGGAAAACTGTTTTTT.

Only one count was recorded for this clone. The rearrangement uses TRBV5-1 and TRBJ1-1, with D hard to call. This CDR3 spans 14 amino acids. The ends were cut back, 2 bases at V and 0 bases at J, with 8 bases in the middle. Germline V lookup: CDR1 SGHRS, CDR2 YFSETQ. CDR3 coding DNA: TGCGCCAGCAGCTTCGAGGGTTTGAACACTGAAGCTTTCTTT. This sequence encodes CASSFEGLNTEAFF.